The present entry profiles one T cell receptor beta chain with its context. Germline V gene data show CDR1 as MDHEN and CDR2 as SYDVKM. CDR3 length: 16 amino acids. V lost 5 bases and J 0 bases, leaving 14 bases between the germline ends. This record comes from a study of blood T cell repertoires in COVID-19. Authors' processing steps: For nucleated cells, counts were estimated from reference gene primer amplification. Only in-frame clones appear in the TCRdb table, and some are missing; sequencing was by immunoSEQ multiplex PCR. V and J calls plus clone size are reproduced from that table; the DNA served to infer D and trimming. The sample shows 200,000 to 250,000 clones, over 75% of them seen only once.

Sequences were obtained from PBMCs or T cells enriched from blood (not recorded which). The chain links TRBV28 to TRBJ1-3; no clear D. This sequence was found in a man between 40 and 49 years old who had recovered from COVID-19. As DNA, the CDR3 is TGTGCCAGCAGTAGCCCGGGAACTCACTCTGGAAACACCATATATTTT. Its translation: CASSSPGTHSGNTIYF.